The 2 T cell receptor beta chains reported below all come from one sample, sequenced in a study of shared clonotypes between healthy human individuals. The method was immunoSEQ multiplex PCR; TCRdb's version includes in-frame clones alone and lacks a portion of them. The table includes about 590,000 clones, 95% detected once. Naive CD8 cells, CD45RO-negative and positively selected for CCR7, excluded terminally differentiated effector memory CD45RA+ cells. Specimen: naive CD8+ T cells sorted from blood. The receptors stem from a woman in her 30s in good health.

This chain links TRBV2 with TRBJ1-1; D is perhaps TRBD1 (5 bases). Germline V gene data show CDR1 as SNHLY and CDR2 as FYNNEI. Trimming stripped 2 bases from V and 11 bases from J, with 15 bases between. The CDR3 contains 13 residues. CDR3 sequence: CASSERGGGSAFF. The CDR3 region has the DNA TGTGCCAGCAGTGAAAGGGGAGGTGGATCGGCTTTCTTT.

This chain connects TRBV28 to TRBJ1-2; TRBD1 matches 9 bases. Trimming removed 4 bases from V and 4 bases from J; junction bases left unmatched: 13. Germline CDR1 is MDHEN and CDR2 is SYDVKM. The length of the CDR3 is 17 residues. The CDR3 loop reads CASSSGQGRIDGYGYTF. In DNA form, the CDR3 reads TGTGCCAGCAGTTCGGGACAGGGAAGGATAGACGGCTATGGCTACACCTTC.